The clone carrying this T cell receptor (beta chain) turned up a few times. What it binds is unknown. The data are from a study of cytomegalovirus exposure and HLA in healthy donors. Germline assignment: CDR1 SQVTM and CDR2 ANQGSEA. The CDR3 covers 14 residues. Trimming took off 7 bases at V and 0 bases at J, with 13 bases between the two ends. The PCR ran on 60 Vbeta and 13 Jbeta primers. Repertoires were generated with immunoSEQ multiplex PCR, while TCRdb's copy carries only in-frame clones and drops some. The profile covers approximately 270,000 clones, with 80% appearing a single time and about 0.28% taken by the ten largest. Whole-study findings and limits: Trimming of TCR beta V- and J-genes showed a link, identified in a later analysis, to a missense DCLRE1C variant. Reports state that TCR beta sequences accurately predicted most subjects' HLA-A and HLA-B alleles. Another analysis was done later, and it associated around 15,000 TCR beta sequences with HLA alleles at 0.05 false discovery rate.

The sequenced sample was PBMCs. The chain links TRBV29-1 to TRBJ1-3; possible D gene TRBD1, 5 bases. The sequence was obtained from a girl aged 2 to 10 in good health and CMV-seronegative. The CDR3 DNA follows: TGCAGCGCCCCGACAGCGAACTCTGGAAACACCATATATTTT. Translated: CSAPTANSGNTIYF. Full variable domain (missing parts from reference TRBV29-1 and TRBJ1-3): SAVISQKPSRDICQRGTSLTIQCQVDSQVTMMFWYRQQPGQSLTLIATANQGSEATYESGFVIDKFPISRPNLTFSTLTVSNMSPEDSSIYLCSAPTANSGNTIYFGEGSWLTVV.